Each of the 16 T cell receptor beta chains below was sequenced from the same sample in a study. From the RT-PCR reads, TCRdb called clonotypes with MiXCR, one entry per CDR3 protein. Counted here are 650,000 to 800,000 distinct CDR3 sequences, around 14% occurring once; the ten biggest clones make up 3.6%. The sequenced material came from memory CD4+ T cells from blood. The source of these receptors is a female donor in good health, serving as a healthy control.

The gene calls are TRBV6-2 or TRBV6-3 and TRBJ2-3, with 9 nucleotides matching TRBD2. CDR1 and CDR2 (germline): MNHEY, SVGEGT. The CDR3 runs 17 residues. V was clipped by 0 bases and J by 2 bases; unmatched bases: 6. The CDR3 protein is CASSYSRLAGLTDTQYF. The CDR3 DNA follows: TGTGCCAGCAGTTACTCGAGGCTAGCGGGGCTCACAGATACGCAGTATTTT.

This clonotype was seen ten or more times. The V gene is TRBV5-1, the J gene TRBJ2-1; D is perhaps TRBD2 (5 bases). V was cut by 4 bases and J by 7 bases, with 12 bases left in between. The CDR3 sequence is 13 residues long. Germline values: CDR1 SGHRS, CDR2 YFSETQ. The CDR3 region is CASSLGGVNEQFF. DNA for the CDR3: TGCGCCAGCAGCCTTGGAGGTGTGAATGAGCAGTTCTTC.

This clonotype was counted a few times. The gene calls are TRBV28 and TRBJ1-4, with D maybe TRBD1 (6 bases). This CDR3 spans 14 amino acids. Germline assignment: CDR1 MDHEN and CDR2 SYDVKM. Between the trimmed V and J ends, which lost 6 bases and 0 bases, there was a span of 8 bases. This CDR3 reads CASRDSSTNEKLFF. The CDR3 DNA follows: TGTGCCAGCAGGGACAGTTCAACTAATGAAAAACTGTTTTTT.

The CDR3 nucleotides read TGTGCCAGCAGGAGCAACGAGTTGAACACTGAAGCTTTCTTT. Translating gives CASRSNELNTEAFF. V and J are TRBV12-3 or TRBV12-4 and TRBJ1-1; D uncertain. The CDR3 is 14 amino acids. Trimming stripped 6 bases from V and 0 bases from J, with 11 bases between.

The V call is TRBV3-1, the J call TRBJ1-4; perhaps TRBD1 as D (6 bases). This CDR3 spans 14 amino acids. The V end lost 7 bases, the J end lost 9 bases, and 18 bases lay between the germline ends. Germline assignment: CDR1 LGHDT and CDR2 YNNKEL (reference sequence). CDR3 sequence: CASTNTGLAKKLFF. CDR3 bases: TGTGCCAGCACCAACACAGGGTTAGCGAAAAAACTGTTTTTT.

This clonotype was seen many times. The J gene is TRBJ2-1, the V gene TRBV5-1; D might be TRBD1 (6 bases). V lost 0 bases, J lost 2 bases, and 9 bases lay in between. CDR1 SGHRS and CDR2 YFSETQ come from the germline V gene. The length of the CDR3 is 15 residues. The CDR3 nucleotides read TGCGCCAGCAGCTTGGGTGGACAGCCCTACAATGAGCAGTTCTTC. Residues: CASSLGGQPYNEQFF.

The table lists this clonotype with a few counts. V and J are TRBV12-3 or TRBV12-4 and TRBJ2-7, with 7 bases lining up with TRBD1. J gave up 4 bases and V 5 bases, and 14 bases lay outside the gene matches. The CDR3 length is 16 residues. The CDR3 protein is CASSPHPGQWGYEQYF. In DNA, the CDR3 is TGTGCCAGCAGTCCCCACCCGGGACAGTGGGGTTACGAGCAGTACTTC.

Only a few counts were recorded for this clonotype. The CDR3 region has the DNA TGTGCCAGCAGTCCACGGACAGGATATAACTATGGCTACACCTTC. Its translation: CASSPRTGYNYGYTF. The genes are TRBV6-5 and TRBJ1-2; 7 nucleotides match TRBD1. Germline CDR1 reads MNHEY; CDR2 reads SVGAGI. J was trimmed by 1 base and V by 5 bases; bases with no gene match: 7. CDR3 length: 15 amino acids.

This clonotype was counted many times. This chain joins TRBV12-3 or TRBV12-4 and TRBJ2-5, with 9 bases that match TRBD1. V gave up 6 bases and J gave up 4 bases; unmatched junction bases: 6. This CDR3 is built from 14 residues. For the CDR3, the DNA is TGTGCCAGCAGCGGTGGACAGGGGCGAGAGACCCAGTACTTC. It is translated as CASSGGQGRETQYF.

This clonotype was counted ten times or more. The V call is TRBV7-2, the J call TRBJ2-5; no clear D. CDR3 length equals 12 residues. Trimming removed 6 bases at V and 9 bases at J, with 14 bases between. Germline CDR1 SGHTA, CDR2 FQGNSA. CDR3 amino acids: CASRDRKRAQYF. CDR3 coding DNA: TGTGCCAGCAGGGACCGCAAACGGGCCCAGTACTTC.

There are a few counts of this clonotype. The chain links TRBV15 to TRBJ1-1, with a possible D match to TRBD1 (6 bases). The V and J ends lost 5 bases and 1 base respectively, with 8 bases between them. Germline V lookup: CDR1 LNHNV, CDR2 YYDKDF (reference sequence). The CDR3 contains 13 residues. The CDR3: CATSWGQNTEAFF. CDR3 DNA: TGTGCCACCAGCTGGGGACAGAACACTGAAGCTTTCTTT. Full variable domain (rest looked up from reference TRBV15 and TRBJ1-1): DAMVIQNPRYQVTQFGKPVTLSCSQTLNHNVMYWYQQKSSQAPKLLFHYYDKDFNNEADTPDNFQSRRPNTSFCFLDIRSPGLGDTAMYLCATSWGQNTEAFFGQGTRLTVV.

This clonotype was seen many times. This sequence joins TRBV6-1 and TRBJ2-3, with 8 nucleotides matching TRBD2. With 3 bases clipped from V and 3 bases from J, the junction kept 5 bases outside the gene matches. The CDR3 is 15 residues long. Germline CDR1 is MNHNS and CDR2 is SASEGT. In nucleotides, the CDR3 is TGTGCCAGCAGTGATGGTTCGGGAGGGACAGATACGCAGTATTTT. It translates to CASSDGSGGTDTQYF.

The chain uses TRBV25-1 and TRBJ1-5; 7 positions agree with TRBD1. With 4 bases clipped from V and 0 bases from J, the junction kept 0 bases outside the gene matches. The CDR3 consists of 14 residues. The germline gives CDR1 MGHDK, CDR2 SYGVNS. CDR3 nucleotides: TGTGCCAGCAGTGCAGGGGGTAGCAATCAGCCCCAGCATTTT. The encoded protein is CASSAGGSNQPQHF.

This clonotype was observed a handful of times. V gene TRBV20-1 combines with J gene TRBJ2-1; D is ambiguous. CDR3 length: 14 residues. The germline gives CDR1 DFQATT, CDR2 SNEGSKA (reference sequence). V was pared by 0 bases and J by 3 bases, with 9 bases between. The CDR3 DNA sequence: TGCAGTGCTAGAGACCGCATAGGCTACAATGAGCAGTTCTTC. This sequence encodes CSARDRIGYNEQFF.

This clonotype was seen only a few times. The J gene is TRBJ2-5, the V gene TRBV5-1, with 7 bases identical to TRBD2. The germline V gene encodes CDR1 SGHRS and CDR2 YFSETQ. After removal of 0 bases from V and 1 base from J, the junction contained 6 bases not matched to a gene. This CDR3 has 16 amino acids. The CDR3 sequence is CASSLAPSSGQETQYF. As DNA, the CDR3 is TGCGCCAGCAGCTTGGCCCCCTCTAGCGGCCAAGAGACCCAGTACTTC.

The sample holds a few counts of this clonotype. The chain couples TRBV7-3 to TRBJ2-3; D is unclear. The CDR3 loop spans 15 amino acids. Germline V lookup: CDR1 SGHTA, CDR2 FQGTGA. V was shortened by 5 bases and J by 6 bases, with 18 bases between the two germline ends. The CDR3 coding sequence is TGTGCCAGCAGCCGCGAGTTTGAGGAAACGGATACGCAGTATTTT. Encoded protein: CASSREFEETDTQYF.